Described below is a single TCR beta chain sequence and its context. Repertoires were generated with immunoSEQ multiplex PCR, while TCRdb's copy carries only in-frame clones and drops some. The top ten hold 0.89% of the sample, which has some 1.1 million clones, 70% to 80% seen once. The sample comes from a study of shared clonotypes between healthy human individuals. The CDR3 extends over 16 amino acids. Looked up from germline, CDR1 is SGDLS and CDR2 is YYNGEE. The ends were cut back, 0 bases at V and 0 bases at J, with 10 bases in the middle. Source material: memory CD4+ T cells from PBMCs. Noted subset: CD45RA-negative fraction. The chain uses TRBV9 and TRBJ2-4, with D tentatively TRBD2 (5 bases). This clonotype originated in a man younger than 30 in good health. Some clones in this sample may be carry-over from other donors' samples. The CDR3 loop reads CASSVAAGLAKNIQYF. CDR3 nucleotide sequence: TGTGCCAGCAGCGTAGCGGCGGGCCTAGCCAAAAACATTCAGTACTTC.